This paragraph reports one T cell receptor beta chain. Its antigen is currently unknown. This entry belongs to a study of cytomegalovirus exposure and HLA in healthy donors. PCR amplification relied on 60 Vbeta primers (plus 13 Jbeta primers). Sequencing was performed with immunoSEQ multiplex PCR; in TCRdb, only in-frame clones are kept and a portion is missing. The sample records approximately 190,000 clones, 84% being singletons. Study-level points and caveats: Listed as cytomegalovirus-associated were roughly 180 TCR beta chains.

The CDR3 has 15 amino acids. The ends were cut back, 4 bases at V and 4 bases at J, with 16 bases in the middle. Germline CDR1 reads MNHNY; CDR2 reads SVGAGI (reference sequence). The sequence was collected from a boy younger than 18 in good health and CMV-seronegative. Sequencing used PBMCs. This sequence joins TRBV6-6 and TRBJ2-5; D might be TRBD1 (6 bases). CDR3 amino acids: CASSSPEPGAETQYF. In DNA form, the CDR3 reads TGTGCCAGCAGTTCCCCCGAACCAGGGGCAGAGACCCAGTACTTC.